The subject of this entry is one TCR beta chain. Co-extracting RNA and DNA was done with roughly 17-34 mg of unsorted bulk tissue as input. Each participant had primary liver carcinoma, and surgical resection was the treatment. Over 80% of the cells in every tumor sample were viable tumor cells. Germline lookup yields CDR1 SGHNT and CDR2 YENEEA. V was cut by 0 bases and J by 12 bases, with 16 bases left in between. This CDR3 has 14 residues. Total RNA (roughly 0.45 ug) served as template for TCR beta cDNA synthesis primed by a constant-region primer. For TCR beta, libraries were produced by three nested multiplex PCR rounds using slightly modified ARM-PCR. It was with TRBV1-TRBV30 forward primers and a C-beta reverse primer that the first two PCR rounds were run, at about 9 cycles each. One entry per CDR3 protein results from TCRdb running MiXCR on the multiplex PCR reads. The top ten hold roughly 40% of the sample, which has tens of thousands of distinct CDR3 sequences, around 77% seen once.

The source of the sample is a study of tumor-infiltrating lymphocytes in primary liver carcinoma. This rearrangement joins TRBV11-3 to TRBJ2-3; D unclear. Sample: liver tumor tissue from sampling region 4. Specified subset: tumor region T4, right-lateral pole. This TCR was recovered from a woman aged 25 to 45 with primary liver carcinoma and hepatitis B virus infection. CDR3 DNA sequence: TGTGCCAGCAGCTTAGATGGGCCCAGAGATATACAGTATTTT. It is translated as CASSLDGPRDIQYF.